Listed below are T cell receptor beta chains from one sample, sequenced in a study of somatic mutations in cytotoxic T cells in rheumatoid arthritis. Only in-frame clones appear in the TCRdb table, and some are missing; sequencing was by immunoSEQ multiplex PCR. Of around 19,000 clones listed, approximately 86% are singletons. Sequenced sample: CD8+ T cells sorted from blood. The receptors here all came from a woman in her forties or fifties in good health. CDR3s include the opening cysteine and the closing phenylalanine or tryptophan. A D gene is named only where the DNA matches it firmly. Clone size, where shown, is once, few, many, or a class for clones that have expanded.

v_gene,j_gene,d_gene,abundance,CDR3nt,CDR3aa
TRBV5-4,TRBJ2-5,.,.,TGTGCCAGCAGCCAGGCTTCCCAAGAGACCCAGTACTTC,CASSQASQETQYF
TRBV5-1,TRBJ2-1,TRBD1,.,TGCGCCAGCAGCGAGGCCGGGACAGGGGCGGAGCAGTTCTTC,CASSEAGTGAEQFF
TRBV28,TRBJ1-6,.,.,TGTGCCAGCACCAGTTCTACGGCAGCGTATAATTCACCCCTCCACTTT,CASTSSTAAYNSPLHF
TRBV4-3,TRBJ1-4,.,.,TGCGCCAGCAGCCACTACGCAAGAAGTAGAAAGGTAGTGGCTAATGAAAAACTGTTTTTT,CASSHYARSRKVVANEKLFF
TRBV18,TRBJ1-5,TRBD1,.,TGTGCCAGCTCACCAGACAGGGGAGGGCAGCCCCAGCATTTT,CASSPDRGGQPQHF
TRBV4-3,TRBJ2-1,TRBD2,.,TGCGCCAGCAGCCAACTAGCGGGGGGGCCACTAAGCTCCTACAATGAGCAGTTCTTC,CASSQLAGGPLSSYNEQFF
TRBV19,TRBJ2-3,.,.,TGTGCCAGTAGTATAGCGGTCGGCTCTTGGGGGACGCAGTATTTT,CASSIAVGSWGTQYF
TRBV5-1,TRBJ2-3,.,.,TGCGCCAGCAGCGACCGGCGGGGCGGCACAGATACGCAGTATTTT,CASSDRRGGTDTQYF
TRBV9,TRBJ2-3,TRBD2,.,TGTGCCAGCACAAGACTAGCGGGGGGCCTTTTTGAAGATACGCAGTATTTT,CASTRLAGGLFEDTQYF
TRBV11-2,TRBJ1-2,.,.,TGTGCCAGCAGCACCCCCGGTCAATATGGCTACACCTTC,CASSTPGQYGYTF
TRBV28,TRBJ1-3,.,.,TGTGCCAGCAGTTTAGGCAGACGTTCTGGAAACACCATATATTTT,CASSLGRRSGNTIYF
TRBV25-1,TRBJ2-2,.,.,TGTGCCAGCAGTGGGTACACCGCGAACACCGGGGAGCTGTTTTTT,CASSGYTANTGELFF
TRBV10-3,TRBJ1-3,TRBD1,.,TGTGCCATCAGCGAAGACAGGGACGGAAACACCATATATTTT,CAISEDRDGNTIYF
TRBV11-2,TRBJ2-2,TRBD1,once,TGTGCCAGCAGCGTAACGGACAGGGCGTTGAACACCGGGGAGCTGTTTTTT,CASSVTDRALNTGELFF
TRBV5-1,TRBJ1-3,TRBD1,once,TGCGCCAGCAGCTTGGCGGTAGGCAGGGGGCGGAAGGCTGGAAACACCATATATTTT,CASSLAVGRGRKAGNTIYF
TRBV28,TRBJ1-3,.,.,TGTGCCAGCAGTATCAATCCGGACTTCAGCCGTGGAAACACCATATATTTT,CASSINPDFSRGNTIYF
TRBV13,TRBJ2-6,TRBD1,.,TGTGCCAGCAGCGATCGCGCTAGGACAGGACTCTCTGGGGCCAACGTCCTGACTTTC,CASSDRARTGLSGANVLTF
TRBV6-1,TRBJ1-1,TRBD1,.,TGTGCCAGCAGTGGATGGACAGGGGGCTTTGAAGCTTTCTTT,CASSGWTGGFEAFF
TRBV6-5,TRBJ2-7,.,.,TGTGCCAGCAGTTACGGGGACGGGCCATACGAGCAGTACTTC,CASSYGDGPYEQYF
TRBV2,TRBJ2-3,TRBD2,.,TGTGCCATAGAAGAGCGGGGGGTTTATCCGGATACGCAGTATTTT,CAIEERGVYPDTQYF
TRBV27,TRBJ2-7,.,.,TGTGCCAGCAGCCCCGGCATGGGGGGCGAGCAGTACTTC,CASSPGMGGEQYF
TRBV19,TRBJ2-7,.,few,TGTGCCAGTAGTAAGTCCGGCTCCGGGCCCTACGAGCAGTACTTC,CASSKSGSGPYEQYF
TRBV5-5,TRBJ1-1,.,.,TGTGCCAGCAGCCCGGCGGGACCGCGGAACACTGAAGCTTTCTTT,CASSPAGPRNTEAFF
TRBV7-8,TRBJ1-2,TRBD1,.,TGTGCCAGCAGCGAGCAGACAGGGGGTGGAACCTATGGCTACACCTTC,CASSEQTGGGTYGYTF